This is a list of T cell receptor beta chains from one sample in a study of regulatory T cells in long-lasting Graves disease. TCRdb recomputed calls from the multiplex PCR reads with MiXCR, one row per CDR3 protein. The sample lists roughly 300,000 distinct CDR3 sequences, about 19% seen once, with over 25% in the top ten. Sequenced here: peripheral blood mononuclear cells (PBMCs), sampled when the disease was refractory, from a patient treated with antithyroid drugs. These receptors came from a female donor with Graves disease. CDR3s include the opening cysteine and the closing phenylalanine or tryptophan. The order of the fields is V gene, clone size, D gene, J gene, CDR3 protein, CDR3 DNA. A D gene is named only where the DNA matches it firmly. For some rows the clone size is stated as once, few or many, or as a class when expanded; others skip it.

TRBV6-1,NA,TRBD1,TRBJ1-6,CASRSPYRGTNSPLHF,TGTGCCAGCAGGAGTCCTTACAGGGGAACCAATTCACCCCTCCACTTT
TRBV28,NA,NA,TRBJ2-7,CASRATRAPSSYEQYF,TGTGCCAGCAGAGCGACCCGGGCGCCAAGCTCCTACGAGCAGTACTTC
TRBV11-2,many,NA,TRBJ2-7,CASSSLTRRVGYEQYF,TGTGCCAGCAGCTCACTTACTCGGCGGGTAGGGTACGAGCAGTACTTC
TRBV28,many,TRBD1,TRBJ1-2,CASTGGGVDREGYGYTF,TGTGCCAGCACCGGAGGTGGAGTGGACAGGGAAGGGTATGGCTACACCTTC
TRBV11-2,many,NA,TRBJ2-5,CASSKGGDGYETQYF,TGTGCCAGCAGCAAAGGAGGGGATGGGTACGAGACCCAGTACTTC
TRBV28,few,NA,TRBJ1-3,CASSLGVRNTIYF,TGTGCCAGCAGTTTAGGGGTGAGAAACACCATATATTTT
TRBV6-2/TRBV6-3,NA,NA,TRBJ2-1,CASRTSLSYNEQFF,TGTGCCAGCAGAACTAGCTTGAGCTACAATGAGCAGTTCTTC
TRBV5-1,NA,NA,TRBJ2-1,CASSLDYPQFSRYNEQFF,TGCGCCAGCAGCTTGGACTACCCTCAGTTCAGTAGATACAATGAGCAGTTCTTC
TRBV12-3/TRBV12-4,many,TRBD1,TRBJ1-2,CASSIYRGFNYGYTF,TGTGCCAGCAGTATCTACAGGGGGTTTAACTATGGCTACACCTTC
TRBV6-1,many,NA,TRBJ1-5,CASIGRYSNQPQHF,TGTGCCAGCATCGGGCGGTATAGCAATCAGCCCCAGCATTTT
TRBV14,few,NA,TRBJ1-1,CASSLTARVTEAFF,TGTGCCAGCAGCCTCACGGCCAGGGTCACTGAAGCTTTCTTT
TRBV6-5,many,TRBD1,TRBJ1-5,CASSWTGQQPQHF,TGTGCCAGCAGTTGGACAGGTCAACAGCCCCAGCATTTT
TRBV19,few,NA,TRBJ1-4,CASTRPTGRFTNEKLFF,TGTGCCAGTACCCGCCCCACAGGGCGGTTCACTAATGAAAAACTGTTTTTT
TRBV12-3/TRBV12-4,many,NA,TRBJ2-7,CASSLPPSNKQYF,TGTGCCAGCAGTTTACCACCTAGTAACAAGCAGTACTTC
TRBV7-8,many,TRBD2,TRBJ2-3,CASSLKGGGLAGGPYLTDTQYF,TGTGCCAGCAGCTTAAAGGGCGGGGGACTAGCGGGAGGGCCCTACCTCACAGATACGCAGTATTTT
TRBV5-1,many,NA,TRBJ1-1,CASSLDGMNTEAFF,TGCGCCAGCAGCTTGGACGGTATGAACACTGAAGCTTTCTTT
TRBV3-1,many,TRBD1,TRBJ2-2,CASSQYEQGALGELFF,TGTGCCAGCAGCCAATACGAACAGGGGGCACTCGGGGAGCTGTTTTTT
TRBV6-1,NA,TRBD2,TRBJ2-1,CASSTSGAYNEQFF,TGTGCCAGCAGTACTAGCGGGGCGTACAATGAGCAGTTCTTC
TRBV6-1,NA,TRBD1,TRBJ1-6,CASSSGDRLNSPLHF,TGTGCCAGCAGCAGCGGGGACAGGCTAAATTCACCCCTCCACTTT